The present entry profiles one T cell receptor beta chain with its context. Its antigen remains unidentified. Repertoires were generated with immunoSEQ multiplex PCR, while TCRdb's copy carries only in-frame clones and drops some. The table records hundreds of thousands of clones, roughly 98% of them present only once. The sample originates from a study of shared clonotypes between healthy human individuals. Turning to the study itself: Each donor had three CD4 naive, three CD4 memory, two CD8 naive and one CD8 memory plate.

Notes on the study in general: Depth was large, yet rarefaction showed that sorted-subset sequencing was incomplete. The represented genetic and exposure-history diversity was limited by the small number of donors.

Terminally differentiated effector memory CD45RA+ cells were left out of the naive CD8 fraction, which was CD45RO-negative and positively selected for CCR7. Sequenced input: naive CD8+ T cells sorted from blood. The origin of this receptor is a man aged 25-40 years in good health.

Here the CDR3 reads CASSQEGTRAYEQYF. In nucleotides, the CDR3 is TGTGCCAGCAGCCAAGAGGGGACCCGCGCCTACGAGCAGTACTTC. The chain combines TRBV6-5 with TRBJ2-7, with D perhaps assigned TRBD1 or TRBD2 (5 bases each). With 6 bases removed from V and 2 bases from J, the gap between germline ends came to 17 bases. Per the germline V gene, CDR1 is MNHEY and CDR2 is SVGAGI. This CDR3 is 15 amino acids long.